Following are 21 T cell receptor beta chains from one sample sequenced in a study of response to subunit inactivated influenza vaccine (dated by TCRdb to 2017 to 2018). The library was prepared using RT-PCR. Data came from an Illumina HiSeq 2500. Using fastp trimming at Q25 and MiXCR clonotype assembly, TCRdb reanalyzed the public sequencing data and kept in-frame beta chains. CDR3 protein sequences are deduplicated, and each keeps its most common genes and DNA. Present in this sample are around 570,000 distinct CDR3 sequences, about 11% of which were seen just once. The leading ten clones occupy approximately 9.9% of the sample. These data were likewise used in another study, on T cells expressing NK-cell markers. According to the second study: TCR beta cDNA libraries were made by 5'RACE template switching that added a universal primer site and unique molecular identifiers.

The sample consisted of PBMCs from blood, taken on the day of vaccination. The source is a man between 45 and 60 years old who received an inactivated influenza vaccine. Donor details come from another sample of the same person, matched by shared clones.

This clonotype was detected a few times. This chain connects TRBV14 to TRBJ2-1; TRBD2 matches at 7 bases. V was pared by 3 bases and J by 9 bases, with 5 bases of the junction left unmatched. Germline CDR1 reads SGHDN; CDR2 reads FVKESK. The CDR3 length is 13 residues. The CDR3 sequence: CASSQGTISEQFF. CDR3 DNA: TGTGCCAGCAGCCAGGGGACTATCTCTGAGCAGTTCTTC.

CDR3 sequence: CSARVRQGARNTF. CDR3 DNA: TGCAGTGCTAGAGTCAGACAGGGGGCTCGTAACACCTTC. The V call is TRBV20-1, the J call TRBJ1-2; TRBD1 matches 10 bases. This CDR3 region has 13 residues. Germline-derived CDR1 and CDR2 are DFQATT and SNEGSKA (reference sequence). Trimming at V came to 1 base and at J to 12 bases, leaving 8 bases not matched to a gene.

This clonotype was picked up a small number of times. The genes are TRBV12-3 or TRBV12-4 and TRBJ2-7, with D perhaps matching TRBD1 (6 bases). V lost 5 bases to trimming and J lost 3 bases, with 14 bases between them. The CDR3 is 14 amino acids. The CDR3 DNA sequence: TGTGCCAGCAGTGACGGGACAAACTTCTACGAGCAGTACTTC. It yields the protein CASSDGTNFYEQYF.

The chain has TRBV5-1 and TRBJ2-2; 7 nucleotides agree with TRBD1. The CDR3 spans 16 residues. From germline, CDR1 is SGHRS and CDR2 YFSETQ. V was clipped by 4 bases and J by 0 bases; unmatched bases: 6. The CDR3 is CASSTGTATNTGELFF. In nucleotides, the CDR3 is TGCGCCAGCAGCACCGGGACAGCAACGAACACCGGGGAGCTGTTTTTT. The full variable domain, with the rest looked up from reference TRBV5-1 and TRBJ2-2, is KAGVTQTPRYLIKTRGQQVTLSCSPISGHRSVSWYQQTPGQGLQFLFEYFSETQRNKGNFPGRFSGRQFSNSRSEMNVSTLELGDSALYLCASSTGTATNTGELFFGEGSRLTVL.

This clonotype has only a few counts. CDR3 residues: CASSLSGLAGKETQYF. The CDR3 nucleotides read TGTGCCAGCAGTTTGTCGGGACTAGCGGGAAAAGAGACCCAGTACTTC. The V gene is TRBV28, the J gene TRBJ2-5; TRBD2 aligns across 13 bases. Per the germline V gene, CDR1 is MDHEN and CDR2 is SYDVKM. V was clipped by 3 bases and J by 3 bases; unmatched bases: 4. The CDR3 length is 16 residues.

This clonotype was detected only a few times. The chain carries TRBV28 and TRBJ2-7; TRBD1 is a possible D gene (6 bases). The length of the CDR3 is 15 residues. V shed 3 bases and J shed 3 bases, with 15 bases lying between them. The germline V gene has CDR1 MDHEN and CDR2 SYDVKM. The CDR3 here is CASSLGRTVLYEQYF. The CDR3 DNA reads as TGTGCCAGCAGTTTGGGGCGGACAGTACTCTACGAGCAGTACTTC.

This clonotype was detected a few times. The J gene is TRBJ1-5, the V gene TRBV20-1, with no clear D. Trimming removed 0 bases at V and 9 bases at J, with 9 bases between. The V gene's germline CDR1 is DFQATT and CDR2 SNEGSKA (reference sequence). This CDR3 is 12 amino acids long. The CDR3 protein is CSAREGLGPQHF. CDR3 bases: TGCAGTGCTAGAGAGGGCCTGGGGCCCCAGCATTTT.

This clonotype was recorded at least ten times. The V call is TRBV5-1, the J call TRBJ2-1, with 9 bases lining up with TRBD1. The germline V gene has CDR1 SGHRS and CDR2 YFSETQ. This CDR3 has 17 residues. The junction had 17 bases not matched to a gene; V was cut back by 6 bases and J by 7 bases. The CDR3 reads CASNPSFPGQGRNEQFF. CDR3 nucleotide sequence: TGCGCCAGCAACCCATCTTTTCCGGGACAGGGTCGGAATGAGCAGTTCTTC.

This clonotype was recorded at least ten times. The chain couples TRBV12-5 to TRBJ1-1; tentative D call: TRBD1 (5 bases). Trimming shortened V by 6 bases and J by 8 bases, and 13 bases separated the two germline ends. The CDR3 extends over 12 amino acids. Looked up from germline, CDR1 is LGHNT and CDR2 is FRNRAP. The CDR3 DNA sequence: TGTGCTAGTGGGTACGTGGGGCAGGAAGCTTTCTTT. Its translation is CASGYVGQEAFF. Combining the CDR3 with reference TRBV12-5 and TRBJ1-1 gives the whole variable domain DARVTQTPRHKVTEMGQEVTMRCQPILGHNTVFWYRQTMMQGLELLAYFRNRAPLDDSGMPKDRFSAEMPDATLATLKIQPSEPRDSAVYFCASGYVGQEAFFGQGTRLTVV.

In its sample, this clonotype was seen a few times. The chain combines TRBV12-3 or TRBV12-4 with TRBJ2-1; no clear D. V was shortened by 3 bases and J by 6 bases, with 9 bases between the two germline ends. The CDR3 contains 13 residues. In nucleotides, the CDR3 is TGTGCCAGCAGTTTGTCCCAGACCAATGAGCAGTTCTTC. Protein: CASSLSQTNEQFF.

This clonotype was seen a few times. V and J are TRBV21-1 and TRBJ2-5; the D call in the table, TRBD1, was not verified against the DNA. TRBV21-1 is termed a pseudogene. The CDR3 has 14 residues. The CDR3 sequence: CASSNRDRQGTQYF. For the CDR3, the DNA is TGTGCCAGCAGCAACCGGGACAGACAGGGGACCCAGTACTTC.

This clonotype was counted only a few times. This rearrangement joins TRBV7-3 to TRBJ1-1; unclear D gene. This CDR3 contains 13 residues. Trimming removed 4 bases at V and 5 bases at J, with 11 bases between. Germline values: CDR1 SGHTA, CDR2 FQGTGA. CDR3 sequence: CASSSRAGTEAFF. The CDR3 DNA sequence: TGTGCCAGCAGCTCCCGGGCAGGAACTGAAGCTTTCTTT.

This clonotype occurred a few times. The V and J genes are TRBV7-2 and TRBJ2-7, with TRBD1 matching over 8 bases. The CDR3 totals 16 residues. V was pared by 1 base and J by 4 bases, with 9 bases of the junction left unmatched. From germline, CDR1 is SGHTA and CDR2 FQGNSA. The CDR3 region has the DNA TGTGCCAGCAGCTTAGGGACACTCAGGGGGCCATACGAGCAGTACTTC. Residues: CASSLGTLRGPYEQYF.

The chain recombines TRBV7-9 with TRBJ2-3, with TRBD1 as a possible D gene (6 bases). V dropped 6 bases and J dropped 4 bases, with 11 bases sitting between them. The CDR3 consists of 13 residues. Per the germline V gene, CDR1 is SEHNR and CDR2 is FQNEAQ (reference sequence). In DNA form, the CDR3 reads TGTGCCAGCAGTATCACAGGGTCAGATACGCAGTATTTT. Its translation is CASSITGSDTQYF. The whole variable domain, filled in from reference TRBV7-9 and TRBJ2-3, reads DTGVSQNPRHKITKRGQNVTFRCDPISEHNRLYWYRQTLGQGPEFLTYFQNEAQLEKSRLLSDRFSAERPKGSFSTLEIQRTEQGDSAMYLCASSITGSDTQYFGPGTRLTVL.

This clonotype was counted many times. This sequence joins TRBV18 and TRBJ2-1; D possibly corresponds to TRBD2 (6 bases). This CDR3 comprises 15 residues. CDR1 is KGHSH and CDR2 is LQKENI in the germline V gene. V gave up 3 bases and J gave up 4 bases, with 13 bases separating them. The CDR3 DNA sequence: TGTGCCAGCTCACCTTACGGGGGATTGTACAATGAGCAGTTCTTC. Residues: CASSPYGGLYNEQFF. The whole variable domain, filled in from reference TRBV18 and TRBJ2-1, reads NAGVMQNPRHLVRRRGQEARLRCSPMKGHSHVYWYRQLPEEGLKFMVYLQKENIIDESGMPKERFSAEFPKEGPSILRIQQVVRGDSAAYFCASSPYGGLYNEQFFGPGTRLTVL.

V is TRBV7-2 and J is TRBJ2-5; no definite D call. Germline CDR1 is SGHTA and CDR2 is FQGNSA. Trimming cost V 1 base and J 7 bases, with 13 bases left between them. The CDR3 sequence is 14 residues long. CDR3 residues: CASSLEPGLGTQYF. In DNA, the CDR3 is TGTGCCAGCAGCTTAGAACCGGGTTTAGGGACCCAGTACTTC.

This clonotype was counted at least ten times. CDR3 DNA: TGTGCCAGCAGTGAGGGGTATGCGACCCAGTACTTC. This translates into CASSEGYATQYF. V gene TRBV2 combines with J gene TRBJ2-5; D unresolved. V lost 3 bases, J lost 7 bases, and 9 bases lay in between. In germline, CDR1 is SNHLY, CDR2 FYNNEI. This CDR3 region has 12 residues.

The rearrangement joins TRBV7-2 to TRBJ2-7, with 12 bases identical to TRBD1. J lost 7 bases, V lost 2 bases, and 12 bases had no gene match. Per germline, CDR1 SGHTA and CDR2 FQGNSA. CDR3 size: 17 residues. The CDR3 is CASSLTSGTGGLFEQYF. In DNA form, the CDR3 reads TGTGCCAGCAGCTTAACCTCCGGGACAGGGGGCTTATTTGAGCAGTACTTC.

This clonotype was detected a few times. This chain links TRBV4-1 with TRBJ1-2; D is ambiguous. This CDR3 comprises 12 residues. CDR1 MGHRA and CDR2 YSYEKL come from the germline V gene. Trimming removed 3 bases at V and 13 bases at J, with 15 bases between. The CDR3 DNA reads TGCGCCAGCAGCCAGGAAGGGAGGGATCTCACCTTC. Its protein product is CASSQEGRDLTF.

V and J are TRBV5-1 and TRBJ2-7, with 9 bases matching TRBD2. V was clipped by 3 bases and J by 6 bases; unmatched bases: 10. The CDR3 covers 15 residues. The germline gives CDR1 SGHRS, CDR2 YFSETQ. The CDR3 sequence: CASSSRLAAYREQYF. The CDR3 DNA follows: TGCGCCAGCAGCTCCCGACTAGCGGCGTACCGCGAGCAGTACTTC. Looking up the rest from reference TRBV5-1 and TRBJ2-7 gives the full variable domain: KAGVTQTPRYLIKTRGQQVTLSCSPISGHRSVSWYQQTPGQGLQFLFEYFSETQRNKGNFPGRFSGRQFSNSRSEMNVSTLELGDSALYLCASSSRLAAYREQYFGPGTRLTVT.

This clonotype occurred a few times. The CDR3 loop reads CASSRQGIYEQYF. CDR3 sequence (DNA): TGTGCCAGCAGTCGACAGGGGATCTACGAGCAGTACTTC. This rearrangement joins TRBV6-2 or TRBV6-3 to TRBJ2-7; the match to TRBD1 covers 8 bases. Trimming cost V 5 bases and J 3 bases; bases outside gene matches: 3. This CDR3 contains 13 residues. Germline V gene sequence: CDR1 MNHEY, CDR2 SVGEGT.